The clone carrying this T cell receptor (beta chain) was recorded a few times. CDR1 is SGHRS, CDR2 YFSETQ, per germline. The CDR3 covers 16 residues. The V end lost 0 bases, the J end lost 3 bases, and 12 bases lay between the germline ends. The data were taken from a study of cytomegalovirus exposure and HLA in healthy donors. Study-wide context: The study's early data release held some 85 million unique TCRs from HLA-typed donors.

The PCR employed 60 Vbeta primers together with 13 Jbeta primers. The data were produced by immunoSEQ multiplex PCR, yet TCRdb's version contains in-frame clones alone and is incomplete. The data hold some 79,000 clones, with 78% observed a single time. The J gene is TRBJ2-2, the V gene TRBV5-1; D is undetermined. The sequence was obtained from a male donor in good health and CMV-seropositive. The sequencing input was PBMCs. This CDR3 reads CASSLAAATDTGELFF. The CDR3 DNA reads as TGCGCCAGCAGCTTGGCCGCGGCCACCGACACCGGGGAGCTGTTTTTT.